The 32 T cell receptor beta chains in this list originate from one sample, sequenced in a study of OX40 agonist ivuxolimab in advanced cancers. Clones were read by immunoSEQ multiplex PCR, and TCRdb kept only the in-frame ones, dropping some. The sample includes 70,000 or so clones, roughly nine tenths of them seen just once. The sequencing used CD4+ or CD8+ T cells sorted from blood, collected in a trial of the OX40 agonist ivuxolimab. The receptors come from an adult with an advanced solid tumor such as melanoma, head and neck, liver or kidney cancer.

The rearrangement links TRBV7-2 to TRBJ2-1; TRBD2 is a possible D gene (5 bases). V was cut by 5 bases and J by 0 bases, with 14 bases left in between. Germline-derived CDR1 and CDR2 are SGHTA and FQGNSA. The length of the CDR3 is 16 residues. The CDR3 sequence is CASSPRLPSSYNEQFF. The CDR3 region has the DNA TGTGCCAGCAGCCCACGACTACCCAGCTCCTACAATGAGCAGTTCTTC. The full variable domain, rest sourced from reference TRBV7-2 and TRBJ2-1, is GAGVSQSPSNKVTEKGKDVELRCDPISGHTALYWYRQSLGQGLEFLIYFQGNSAPDKSGLPSDRFSAERTGGSVSTLTIQRTQQEDSAVYLCASSPRLPSSYNEQFFGPGTRLTVL.

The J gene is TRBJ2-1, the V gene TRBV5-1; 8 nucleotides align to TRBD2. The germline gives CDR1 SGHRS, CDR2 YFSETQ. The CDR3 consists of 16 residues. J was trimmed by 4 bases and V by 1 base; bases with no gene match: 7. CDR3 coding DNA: TGCGCCAGCAGCTTGAGGCGGGAGGTTCTTTACAATGAGCAGTTCTTC. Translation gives CASSLRREVLYNEQFF.

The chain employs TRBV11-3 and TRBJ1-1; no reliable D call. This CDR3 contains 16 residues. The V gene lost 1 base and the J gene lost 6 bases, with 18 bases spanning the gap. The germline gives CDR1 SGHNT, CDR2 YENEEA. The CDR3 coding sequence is TGTGCCAGCAGCTTAGTGGGGTCGGGAGCTGGTCCTGAAGCTTTCTTT. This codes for CASSLVGSGAGPEAFF.

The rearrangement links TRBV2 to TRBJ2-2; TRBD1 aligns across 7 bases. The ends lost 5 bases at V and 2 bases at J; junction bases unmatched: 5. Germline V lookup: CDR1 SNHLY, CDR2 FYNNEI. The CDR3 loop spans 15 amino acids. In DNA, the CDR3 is TGTGCCAGCAGTCGGGACAGAATTAACACCGGGGAGCTGTTTTTT. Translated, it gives CASSRDRINTGELFF.

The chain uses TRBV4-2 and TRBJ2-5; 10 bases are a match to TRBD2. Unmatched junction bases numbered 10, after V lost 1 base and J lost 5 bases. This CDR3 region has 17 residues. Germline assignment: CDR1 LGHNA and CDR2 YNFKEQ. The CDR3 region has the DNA TGTGCCAGCAGCCAAGGGCGGACTAGCGGCCGCGGGGAGACCCAGTACTTC. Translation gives CASSQGRTSGRGETQYF.

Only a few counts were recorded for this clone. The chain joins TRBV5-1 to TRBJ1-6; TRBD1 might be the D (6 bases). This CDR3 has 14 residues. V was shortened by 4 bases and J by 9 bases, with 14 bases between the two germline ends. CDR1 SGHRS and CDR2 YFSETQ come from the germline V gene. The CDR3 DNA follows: TGCGCCAGCAGCGTGGTTGGACAGACTTCACCCCTCCACTTT. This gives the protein CASSVVGQTSPLHF.

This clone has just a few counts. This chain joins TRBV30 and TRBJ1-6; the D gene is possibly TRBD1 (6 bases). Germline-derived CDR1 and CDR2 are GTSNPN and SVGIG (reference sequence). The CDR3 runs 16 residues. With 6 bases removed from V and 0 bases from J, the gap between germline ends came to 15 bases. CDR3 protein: CACPDSLSSYNSPLHF. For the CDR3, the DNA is TGTGCCTGCCCGGACAGTCTAAGCTCCTATAATTCACCCCTCCACTTT.

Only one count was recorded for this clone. The CDR3 protein is CASTHGTRQETQYF. The DNA for the CDR3 is TGTGCCAGCACCCACGGGACTAGGCAAGAGACCCAGTACTTC. The genes are TRBV14 and TRBJ2-5; 8 bases map to TRBD2. This CDR3 comprises 14 residues. V lost 7 bases to trimming and J lost 2 bases; unmatched junction nucleotides: 6. Germline V gives CDR1 SGHDN, CDR2 FVKESK.

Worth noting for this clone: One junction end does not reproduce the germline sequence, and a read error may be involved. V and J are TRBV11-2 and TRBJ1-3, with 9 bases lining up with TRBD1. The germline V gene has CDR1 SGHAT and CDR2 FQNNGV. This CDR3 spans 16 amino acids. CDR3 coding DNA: TGTGCCAGCAGCGACTGGGGACAGGGATCTGGAGACACCATATATTTT. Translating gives CASSDWGQGSGDTIYF.

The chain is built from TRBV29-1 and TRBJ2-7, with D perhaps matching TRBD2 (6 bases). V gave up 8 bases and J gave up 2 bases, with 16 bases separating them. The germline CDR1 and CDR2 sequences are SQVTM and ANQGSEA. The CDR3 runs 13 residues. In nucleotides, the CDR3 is TGCAGCCCCCACCGGGGAGGTACCTACGAGCAGTACTTC. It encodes CSPHRGGTYEQYF.

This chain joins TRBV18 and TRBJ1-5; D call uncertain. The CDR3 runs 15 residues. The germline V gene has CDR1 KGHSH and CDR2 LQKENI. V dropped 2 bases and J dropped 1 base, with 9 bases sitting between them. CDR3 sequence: CASSPGRESNQPQHF. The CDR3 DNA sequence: TGTGCCAGCTCACCAGGGAGGGAAAGCAATCAGCCCCAGCATTTT.

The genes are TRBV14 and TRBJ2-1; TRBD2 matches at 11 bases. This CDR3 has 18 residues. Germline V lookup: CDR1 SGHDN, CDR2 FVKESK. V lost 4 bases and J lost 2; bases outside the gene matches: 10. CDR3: CASSPVSGGAYTYNEQFF. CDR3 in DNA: TGTGCCAGCAGCCCTGTTAGCGGGGGGGCGTACACCTACAATGAGCAGTTCTTC.

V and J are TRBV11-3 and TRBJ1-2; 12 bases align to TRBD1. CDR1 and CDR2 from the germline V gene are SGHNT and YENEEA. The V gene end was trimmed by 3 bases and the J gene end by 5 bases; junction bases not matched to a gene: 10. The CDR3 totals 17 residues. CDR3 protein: CASSFSGTGGPPYGYTF. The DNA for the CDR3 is TGTGCCAGCAGCTTCTCCGGGACAGGGGGCCCCCCATATGGCTACACCTTC.

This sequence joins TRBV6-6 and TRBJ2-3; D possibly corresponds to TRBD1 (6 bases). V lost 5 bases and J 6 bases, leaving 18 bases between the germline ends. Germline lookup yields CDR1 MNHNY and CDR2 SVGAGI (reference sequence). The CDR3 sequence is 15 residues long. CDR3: CASSLDSGTTDTQYF. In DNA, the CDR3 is TGTGCCAGCAGTCTAGACTCCGGGACAACCGATACGCAGTATTTT.

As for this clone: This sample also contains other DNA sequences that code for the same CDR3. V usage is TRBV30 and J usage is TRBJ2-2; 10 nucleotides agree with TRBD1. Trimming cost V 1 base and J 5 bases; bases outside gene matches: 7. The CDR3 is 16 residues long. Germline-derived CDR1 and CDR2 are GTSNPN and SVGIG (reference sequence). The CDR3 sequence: CAWSGQGAGGTGELFF. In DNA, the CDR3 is TGTGCCTGGAGTGGACAGGGGGCTGGCGGGACCGGGGAGCTGTTTTTT.

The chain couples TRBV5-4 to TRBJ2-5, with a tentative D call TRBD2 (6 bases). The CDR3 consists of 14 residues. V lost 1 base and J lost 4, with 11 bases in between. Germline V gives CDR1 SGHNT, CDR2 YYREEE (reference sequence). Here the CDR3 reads CASSLRGGRETQYF. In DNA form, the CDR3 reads TGTGCCAGCAGCTTGCGGGGAGGTAGAGAGACCCAGTACTTC.

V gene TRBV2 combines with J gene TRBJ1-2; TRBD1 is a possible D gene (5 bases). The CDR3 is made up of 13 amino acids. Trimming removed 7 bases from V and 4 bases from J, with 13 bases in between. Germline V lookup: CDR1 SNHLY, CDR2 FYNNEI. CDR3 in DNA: TGTGCCAGCAAAAAGACAGAACTCTATGGCTACACCTTC. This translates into CASKKTELYGYTF.

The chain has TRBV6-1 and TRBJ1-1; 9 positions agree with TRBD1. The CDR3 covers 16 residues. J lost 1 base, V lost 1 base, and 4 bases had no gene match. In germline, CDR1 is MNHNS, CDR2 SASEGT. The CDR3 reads CASSEVPGQGNTEAFF. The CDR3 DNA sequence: TGTGCCAGCAGTGAAGTGCCGGGACAGGGGAACACTGAAGCTTTCTTT.

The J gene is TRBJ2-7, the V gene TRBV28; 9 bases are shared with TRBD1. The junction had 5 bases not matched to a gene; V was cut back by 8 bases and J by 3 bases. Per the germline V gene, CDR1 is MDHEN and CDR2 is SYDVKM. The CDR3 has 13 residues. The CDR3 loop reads CASAGTGIYEQYF. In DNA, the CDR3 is TGTGCCAGCGCCGGGACAGGGATCTACGAGCAGTACTTC.

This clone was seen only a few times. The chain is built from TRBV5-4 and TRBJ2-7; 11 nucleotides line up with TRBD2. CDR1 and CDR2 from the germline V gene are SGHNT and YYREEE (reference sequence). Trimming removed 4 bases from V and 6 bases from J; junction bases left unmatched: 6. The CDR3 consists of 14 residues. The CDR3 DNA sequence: TGTGCCAGCAGCAAAGGACTAGCGGGTCCCGAGCAGTACTTC. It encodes CASSKGLAGPEQYF.

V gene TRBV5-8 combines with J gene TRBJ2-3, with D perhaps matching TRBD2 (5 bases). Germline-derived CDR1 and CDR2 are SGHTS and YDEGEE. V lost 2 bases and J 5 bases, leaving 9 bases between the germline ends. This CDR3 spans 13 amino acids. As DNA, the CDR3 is TGTGCCAGCAGCTTCCGGGGTCTAGATACGCAGTATTTT. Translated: CASSFRGLDTQYF. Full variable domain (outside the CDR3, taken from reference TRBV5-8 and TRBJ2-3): EAGVTQSPTHLIKTRGQQATLRCSPISGHTSVYWYQQALGLGLQFLLWYDEGEERNRGNFPPRFSGRQFPNYSSELNVNALELEDSALYLCASSFRGLDTQYFGPGTRLTVL.

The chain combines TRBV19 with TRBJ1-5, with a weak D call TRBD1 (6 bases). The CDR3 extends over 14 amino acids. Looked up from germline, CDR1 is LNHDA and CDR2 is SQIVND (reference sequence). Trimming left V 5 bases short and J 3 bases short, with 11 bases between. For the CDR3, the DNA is TGTGCCAGTAGTTTGTCAGGGGACAATCAGCCCCAGCATTTT. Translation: CASSLSGDNQPQHF.

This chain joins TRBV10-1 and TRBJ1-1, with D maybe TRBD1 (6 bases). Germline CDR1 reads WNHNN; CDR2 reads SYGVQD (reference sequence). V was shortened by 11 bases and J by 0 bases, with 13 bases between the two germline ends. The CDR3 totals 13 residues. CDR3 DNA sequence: TGCGCCCGAAACAGGGATATGAACACTGAAGCTTTCTTT. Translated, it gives CARNRDMNTEAFF.

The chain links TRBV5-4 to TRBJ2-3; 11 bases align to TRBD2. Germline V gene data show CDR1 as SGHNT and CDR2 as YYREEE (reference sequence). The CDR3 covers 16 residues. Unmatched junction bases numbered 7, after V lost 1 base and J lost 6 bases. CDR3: CASSLNLAGGRDTQYF. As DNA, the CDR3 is TGTGCCAGCAGCTTGAACCTAGCGGGGGGTAGGGATACGCAGTATTTT.

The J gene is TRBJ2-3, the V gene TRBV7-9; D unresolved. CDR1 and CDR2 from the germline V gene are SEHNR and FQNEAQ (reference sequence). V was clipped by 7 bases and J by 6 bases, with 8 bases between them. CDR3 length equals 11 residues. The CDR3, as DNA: TGTGCCAGCATCCTAATGGATACGCAGTATTTT. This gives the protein CASILMDTQYF.

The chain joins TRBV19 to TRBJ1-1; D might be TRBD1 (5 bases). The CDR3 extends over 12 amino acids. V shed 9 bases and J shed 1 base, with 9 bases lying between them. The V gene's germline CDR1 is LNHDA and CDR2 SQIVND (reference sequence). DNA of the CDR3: TGTGCCAGCGGGGGGGGGAACACTGAAGCTTTCTTT. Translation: CASGGGNTEAFF.

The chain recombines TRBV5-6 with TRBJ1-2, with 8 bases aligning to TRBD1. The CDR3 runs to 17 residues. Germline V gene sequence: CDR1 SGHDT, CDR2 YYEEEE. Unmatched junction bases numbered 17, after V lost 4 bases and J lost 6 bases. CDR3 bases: TGTGCCAGCAGCCCACTTCTCCGGGACAGGCAGCACAATGGCTACACCTTC. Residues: CASSPLLRDRQHNGYTF. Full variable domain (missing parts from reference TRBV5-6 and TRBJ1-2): DAGVTQSPTHLIKTRGQQVTLRCSPKSGHDTVSWYQQALGQGPQFIFQYYEEEERQRGNFPDRFSGHQFPNYSSELNVNALLLGDSALYLCASSPLLRDRQHNGYTFGSGTRLTVV.

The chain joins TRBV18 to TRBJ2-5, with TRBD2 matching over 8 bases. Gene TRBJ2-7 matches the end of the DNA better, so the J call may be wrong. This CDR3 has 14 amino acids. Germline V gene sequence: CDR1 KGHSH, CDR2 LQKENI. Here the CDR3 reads CASSPTGTSYEQYF. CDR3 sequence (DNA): TGTGCCAGCTCACCGACCGGGACTAGCTACGAGCAGTACTTC.

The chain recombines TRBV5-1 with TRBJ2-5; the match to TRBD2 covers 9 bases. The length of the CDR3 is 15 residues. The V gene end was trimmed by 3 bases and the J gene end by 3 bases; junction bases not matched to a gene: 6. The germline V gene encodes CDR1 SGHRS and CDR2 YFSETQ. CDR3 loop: CASSSGWTSEETQYF. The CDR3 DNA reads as TGCGCCAGCAGCTCCGGATGGACTAGCGAAGAGACCCAGTACTTC. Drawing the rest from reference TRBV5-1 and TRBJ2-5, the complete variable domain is KAGVTQTPRYLIKTRGQQVTLSCSPISGHRSVSWYQQTPGQGLQFLFEYFSETQRNKGNFPGRFSGRQFSNSRSEMNVSTLELGDSALYLCASSSGWTSEETQYFGPGTRLLVL.

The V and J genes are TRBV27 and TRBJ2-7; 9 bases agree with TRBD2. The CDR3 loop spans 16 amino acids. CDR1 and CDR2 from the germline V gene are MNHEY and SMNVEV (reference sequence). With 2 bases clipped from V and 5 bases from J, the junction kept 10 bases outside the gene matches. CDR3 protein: CASSLVTSGGRNEQYF. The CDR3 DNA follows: TGTGCCAGCAGTTTAGTGACTAGCGGCGGGAGGAACGAGCAGTACTTC.

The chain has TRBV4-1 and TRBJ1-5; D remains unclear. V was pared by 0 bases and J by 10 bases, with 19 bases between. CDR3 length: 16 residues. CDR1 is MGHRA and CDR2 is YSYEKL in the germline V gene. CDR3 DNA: TGCGCCAGCAGCCAAGATAGGGCGGGAGCCACTAGACCCCAGCATTTT. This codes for CASSQDRAGATRPQHF.

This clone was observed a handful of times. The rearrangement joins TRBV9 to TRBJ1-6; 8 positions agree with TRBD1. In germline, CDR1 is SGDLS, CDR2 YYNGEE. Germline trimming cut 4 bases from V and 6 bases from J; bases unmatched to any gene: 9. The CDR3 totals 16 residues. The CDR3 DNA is TGTGCCAGCAGCCCCCAGGGGGCGATAGGTAATTCACCCCTCCACTTT. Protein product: CASSPQGAIGNSPLHF.